This TCR beta chain was recorded in a study of glioma-infiltrating T cells. Points on this clonotype: One end of the junction varies from germline; a read error may be responsible.

Germline V gene lookup returns CDR1 WNHNN and CDR2 SYGVQD (reference sequence). The CDR3 is 16 residues long. Amplification of TCR alpha and beta CDR3 regions from RNA used iRepertoire nested multiplex PCR. MiXCR, applied by TCRdb to the multiplex PCR reads, yields one record per CDR3 protein. The sample gives around 150,000 distinct CDR3 sequences, about 39% of which show up once; around 20% is in the top ten. The rearrangement uses TRBV10-1 and TRBJ2-1; possible D gene TRBD1, 6 bases. The sample comprised glioma tissue, nonneoplastic brain tissue, or PBMCs (not recorded which). The clonotype comes from a human donor with low-grade glioma or glioblastoma, undergoing nonglioma brain surgery, or in good health (not recorded which). The CDR3 nucleotides read TGTGCCAGCAGCCCAACCGAACAGGGCTGGGTGATTGAGCAGTTCTTC. Protein: CASSPTEQGWVIEQFF.